This TCR beta chain was recorded in a study of spatial heterogeneity in lung cancer. Looking at the study overall: More than eight raw reads, on average, carried each unique TCR and UMI combination. General study results and limits: Ubiquitous expanded tumor TCRs showed up in blood more at resection than follow-up.

Trimming removed 4 bases from V and 7 bases from J, with 18 bases in between. The CDR3 consists of 15 residues. Per the germline V gene, CDR1 is SGHNT and CDR2 is YYREEE (reference sequence). Time point defined: sample taken at primary tumor resection. No cell sorting; template was whole RNA from tumor, lung tissue or PBMC. This clonotype was counted many times. Its target is unknown. Using its own MiXCR run on the 5' RACE reads, TCRdb lists one record per CDR3 protein. The table has more than 10,000 distinct CDR3 sequences, about 5% seen once. The receptor's source is a male donor with early-stage non-small cell lung cancer. Source: PBMCs, taken at surgery. This chain joins TRBV5-4 and TRBJ2-1, with D possibly matching TRBD2 (5 bases). The CDR3 sequence is CASSAPGSRTNEQFF. The CDR3 coding sequence is TGTGCCAGCAGCGCGCCGGGATCAAGAACGAATGAGCAGTTCTTC.